This T cell receptor (beta chain) was retrieved from a study of blood T cell repertoires in COVID-19. The data were produced by immunoSEQ multiplex PCR, yet TCRdb's version contains in-frame clones alone and is incomplete. The sample lists about 200,000 clones; roughly 75% were seen once. V was pared by 5 bases and J by 4 bases, with 10 bases of the junction left unmatched. The CDR3 has 15 residues. CDR1 and CDR2 from the germline V gene are KGHSH and LQKENI. This TCR derives from a woman between 65 and 79 years old with acute or convalescent COVID-19. Specimen: peripheral blood. The V call is TRBV18, the J call TRBJ2-5, with TRBD1 matching 7 bases. Written as DNA, the CDR3 is TGTGCCAGCTCATCGCCGGGACAGTTGACAGAGACCCAGTACTTC. Protein: CASSSPGQLTETQYF.